This TCR beta chain appears in the sequencing data of a study of spatial heterogeneity in lung cancer. On the study more broadly: Sequences of the beta chain were consistently detected in greater numbers than alpha-chain sequences.

The germline CDR1 and CDR2 sequences are SGHDN and FVKESK. CDR3 size: 13 residues. Trimming took 4 bases from V and 4 from J, leaving 7 bases between them. By share, this clonotype ranks as medium-sized. TCRdb fed the 5' RACE reads into MiXCR, producing one record per CDR3 protein. The profile covers about 5,700 distinct CDR3 sequences, with 5.1% appearing a single time and 9% to 9.5% taken by the ten largest. The sample's time point: sample taken at primary tumor resection. There were roughly 78 donors, all of them untreated patients with early-stage non-small cell lung cancer. In each case, whole RNA from tumor, nontumor lung or frozen PBMC was sequenced unsorted.

The receptor was isolated from a female donor with early-stage non-small cell lung cancer. V and J are TRBV14 and TRBJ2-2; D is uncertain. The sequencing used normal lung tissue next to the tumor, collected at surgery. The CDR3 nucleotides read TGTGCCAGCAGCCGACACCCCACCGGGGAGCTGTTTTTT. Translation gives CASSRHPTGELFF.